These 8 T cell receptor beta chains share one sample of origin, sequenced in a study of blood T cells in healthy people across ages. A sample-barcoded 5' primer and a J-beta primer mix were used in a second PCR of roughly 7 to 11 cycles. Each CDR3 protein is one row after TCRdb ran MiXCR on the 5' RACE reads. The profile shows around 2 million distinct CDR3 sequences, around 40% of them singletons. Material: blood. Receptors originate from a human donor in good health.

On this clonotype itself: A read error may account for a junction end that differs from germline. The chain employs TRBV12-3 or TRBV12-4 and TRBJ2-2; 8 bases are a match to TRBD2. The CDR3 is 15 residues long. The CDR3, as DNA: TGTGCCAGCAGCGGGGGGGCAGGACTCACCGGGGAGCTGCTTTTT. It yields the protein CASSGGAGLTGELLF.

This clonotype was found many times. The J gene is TRBJ2-3, the V gene TRBV7-3; weak D call: TRBD2 (6 bases). CDR1 is SGHTA and CDR2 is FQGTGA in the germline V gene. V was shortened by 5 bases and J by 2 bases, with 14 bases between the two germline ends. The CDR3 is 15 amino acids. The CDR3 loop reads CASSLGGMITDTQYF. The CDR3 region has the DNA TGTGCCAGCAGCCTAGGCGGGATGATCACAGATACGCAGTATTTT.

The chain has TRBV7-2 and TRBJ1-2; 7 nucleotides match TRBD1. The junction had 13 bases not matched to a gene; V was cut back by 1 base and J by 5 bases. The CDR3 length is 17 residues. In germline, CDR1 is SGHTA, CDR2 FQGNSA. The CDR3 spells CASSLDPPYRGFYGYTF. In DNA form, the CDR3 reads TGTGCCAGCAGCTTAGACCCACCGTACAGGGGTTTTTATGGCTACACCTTC.

This clonotype came up a few times. This chain joins TRBV27 and TRBJ1-4; 7 bases line up with TRBD1. There are 18 residues in the CDR3. Germline values: CDR1 MNHEY, CDR2 SMNVEV (reference sequence). After removal of 4 bases from V and 3 bases from J, the junction contained 14 bases not matched to a gene. This chain's CDR3 is CASSSPSGQAKPNEKLFF. Here the CDR3 DNA reads TGTGCCAGCAGTTCACCTTCCGGACAGGCGAAACCTAATGAAAAACTGTTTTTT.

This clonotype has only a few counts. The genes are TRBV2 and TRBJ1-1; D not certain. The CDR3 length is 13 residues. Germline CDR1 reads SNHLY; CDR2 reads FYNNEI. Trimming pared 3 bases from V and 5 bases from J, leaving 10 bases between. The CDR3 DNA reads as TGTGCCAGCAGTGAGTTGGGGAGGACTGAAGCTTTCTTT. Protein sequence: CASSELGRTEAFF.

The rearrangement joins TRBV3-1 to TRBJ1-1, with D unresolved. The CDR3 covers 12 residues. Trimming took 8 bases from V and 1 from J, leaving 8 bases between them. Per the germline V gene, CDR1 is LGHDT and CDR2 is YNNKEL (reference sequence). CDR3 DNA: TGTGCCAGCGCTCGACAGAACACTGAAGCTTTCTTT. This translates into CASARQNTEAFF.

The chain couples TRBV6-1 to TRBJ2-1, with unresolved D. Trimming removed 4 bases from V and 0 bases from J, with 10 bases in between. CDR1 is MNHNS and CDR2 is SASEGT in the germline V gene. The CDR3 is made up of 15 amino acids. The CDR3 DNA reads as TGTGCCAGCAGTGGAACTCGTAGCTCCTACAATGAGCAGTTCTTC. Translating gives CASSGTRSSYNEQFF.

This chain joins TRBV19 and TRBJ1-1, with a possible D match to TRBD1 (6 bases). Trimming stripped 4 bases from V and 1 base from J, with 19 bases between. The CDR3 runs to 17 residues. Germline V gives CDR1 LNHDA, CDR2 SQIVND (reference sequence). CDR3 nucleotides: TGTGCCAGTAGTACGATACAGGGACGGCGTGAGAACACTGAAGCTTTCTTT. Protein product: CASSTIQGRRENTEAFF.